The table lists the clone carrying this TCR beta chain with a few counts. The antigen is unknown. The whole isolated RNA underwent reverse transcription, so sequencing captured expressed TCRB transcripts. Profiled with immunoSEQ multiplex PCR; TCRdb holds only in-frame clones, not every one. The sample lists 330,000 or so clones; over 9.5% were seen once. Based on CD45RO/CCR7/CD25/CD127/CD95/CD27, CD4+ regulatory, stem cell-like memory, naive and central memory cells were sorted. The germline V gene has CDR1 MNHEY and CDR2 SMNVEV (reference sequence). V was pared by 3 bases and J by 5 bases, with 6 bases of the junction left unmatched. The CDR3 loop spans 15 amino acids. This entry belongs to a study of beta chain features in type 1 diabetes. Whole-study findings and limits: For Type 1 diabetes patients, all four CD4+ subsets carried TCRB CDR3s that were moderately but significantly shorter.

The chain carries TRBV27 and TRBJ2-5; 10 bases line up with TRBD2. The receptor comes from a woman between 18 and 29 years old with type 1 diabetes. Sequences were obtained from naive CD4+ T cells from blood. The CDR3 sequence is CASSFLAGAAETQYF. The CDR3 DNA follows: TGTGCCAGCAGTTTTCTAGCGGGGGCTGCGGAGACCCAGTACTTC.